These T cell receptor beta chains were read from a single sample in a study of early stage breast cancer tumors. Profiled with immunoSEQ multiplex PCR; TCRdb holds only in-frame clones, not every one. The sample shows about 46,000 clones, roughly 78% of them seen only once. The sample consisted of blood. The receptors originated from a person aged 35-49 years with breast cancer. Each CDR3 is given with its conserved first and last residue. A D gene is named only where the DNA matches it firmly. Expanded clones are given a class, and other clones once, few, many or no size at all.

V gene,clone size,J gene,D gene,CDR3 DNA,CDR3 protein
TRBV25-1,NA,TRBJ2-2,NA,TGTGCCAGCAGTGATATAAGGGCGACGAGGGCGAGCGGGGAGCTGTTTTTT,CASSDIRATRASGELFF
TRBV6-1,NA,TRBJ2-5,TRBD1,TGTGCCATCAGTGACCCCGGGACAGATCTTCTAGAGACCCAGTACTTC,CAISDPGTDLLETQYF
TRBV14,few,TRBJ2-7,NA,TGTGCCAGCAGCCAAGGGGCCAGGGCCAACGAGCAGTACTTC,CASSQGARANEQYF
TRBV6-6,NA,TRBJ2-2,NA,TGTGCCAGCAGTAACGGGGCCGTACAGGCCGGGGAGCTGTTTTTT,CASSNGAVQAGELFF
TRBV30,NA,TRBJ2-3,TRBD2,TGTGCCTGGAGTTCGCCCCTAGCGGGTAGTTTCCCAGATACGCAGTATTTT,CAWSSPLAGSFPDTQYF
TRBV19,NA,TRBJ2-7,TRBD2,TGTGCCAGTAGTATAACAGCGGGAGCTTACGAGCAGTACTTC,CASSITAGAYEQYF
TRBV5-1,NA,TRBJ2-3,TRBD2,TGCGCCAGCAGCTTGGCTAGCGGGAGTCTGGATACGCAGTATTTT,CASSLASGSLDTQYF
TRBV19,NA,TRBJ1-3,NA,TGTGCCAGTAGCCAACAGGGTCTAAACACCATATATTTT,CASSQQGLNTIYF
TRBV25-1,NA,TRBJ1-1,NA,TGTGCCAGCGAAGGGACGGTTTCTGAAGCTTTCTTT,CASEGTVSEAFF
TRBV6-1,NA,TRBJ2-7,NA,TGTGCCAGCACCGCCTCGTCGGTTTCCTCCTACGAGCAGTACTTC,CASTASSVSSYEQYF
TRBV28,once,TRBJ2-7,NA,TGTGCCAGCAGCCTCGGATTCCGGGAGCAGTACTTC,CASSLGFREQYF
TRBV29-1,NA,TRBJ1-1,NA,TGCAGCGTTTTTCCTGGGCGGGGAAACACTGAAGCTTTCTTT,CSVFPGRGNTEAFF
TRBV7-2,NA,TRBJ2-3,NA,TGTGCCAGCAGCTCCGGGGTAGCGGCGACAGATACGCAGTATTTT,CASSSGVAATDTQYF
TRBV30,NA,TRBJ2-1,NA,TGTGCCTGGAGTTGGTCTAATTACAATGAGCAGTTCTTC,CAWSWSNYNEQFF
TRBV4-2,NA,TRBJ1-2,NA,TGTGCCAGCAGCCAAGGTTTTGTGACAGGCTATGGCTACACCTTC,CASSQGFVTGYGYTF
TRBV6-5,NA,TRBJ2-7,TRBD2,TGTGCCAGCAGTTACTCGAGGCGGGAGGGGCCCTACGAGCAGTACTTC,CASSYSRREGPYEQYF
TRBV11-2,NA,TRBJ1-1,NA,TGTGCCAGCAGCTTAGCGGGAGGGTTGGTCACTGAAGCTTTCTTT,CASSLAGGLVTEAFF
TRBV11-2,NA,TRBJ2-7,NA,TGTGCCAGCAGCTTAGCACAGTCACCCTACGAGCAGTACTTC,CASSLAQSPYEQYF
TRBV4-1,NA,TRBJ1-2,NA,TGCGCCAGCAGCCAGATTGGGGGGACCGATGGCTACACCTTC,CASSQIGGTDGYTF
TRBV11-2,NA,TRBJ2-7,NA,TGTGCCAGCAGCTCCCAGGGGGGGTTCTACGAGCAGTACTTC,CASSSQGGFYEQYF
TRBV6-1,NA,TRBJ2-1,NA,TGTGCCAGCAGTGAAGGTCCTGGGGTCTCCTACAATGAGCAGTTCTTC,CASSEGPGVSYNEQFF
TRBV2,NA,TRBJ2-1,NA,TGTGCCAGCACAAGGAACCTTTACAATGAGCAGTTCTTC,CASTRNLYNEQFF
TRBV27,once,TRBJ2-7,NA,TGTGCCAGCAGTCCCGACCAGGTCCCCTACGAGCAGTACTTC,CASSPDQVPYEQYF
TRBV9,NA,TRBJ2-2,NA,TGTGCCAGCAGCCCTACTGGAGTACACACCGGGGAGCTGTTTTTT,CASSPTGVHTGELFF
TRBV30,once,TRBJ2-2,NA,TGTGCCTGGAGCCCCGGACAAGCCGGGGAGCTGTTTTTT,CAWSPGQAGELFF
TRBV19,NA,TRBJ2-5,NA,TGTGCCAGTAGTATTCGCGGGGGCGGGGAGACCCAGTACTTC,CASSIRGGGETQYF
TRBV27,once,TRBJ2-7,TRBD2,TGTGCCAGCAGGCAGTCTATAGCGGGAGCGGTCTACGAGCAGTACTTC,CASRQSIAGAVYEQYF
TRBV5-1,NA,TRBJ1-1,NA,TGCGCCAGCAGCTCGGAAACGTTGTTCACTGAAGCTTTCTTT,CASSSETLFTEAFF
TRBV15,NA,TRBJ1-3,TRBD1,TGTGCCACCAGGGACAGGGGGTCTGGAAACACCATATATTTT,CATRDRGSGNTIYF
TRBV5-1,NA,TRBJ1-1,NA,TGCACCAGCAGCTTCACCGGGGGCCTGCTTGAAGCTTTCTTT,CTSSFTGGLLEAFF
TRBV28,NA,TRBJ2-1,NA,TGTGCCAGCAGTTTCTCGGGGTATGAGCAGTTCTTC,CASSFSGYEQFF
TRBV6-5,NA,TRBJ2-3,NA,TGTGCCAGCAGTTCAGGACAACCCACAGATACGCAGTATTTT,CASSSGQPTDTQYF
TRBV6-5,NA,TRBJ2-7,TRBD1,TGTGCCAGCAGCCCCAGGGGGTCAACCTCCTACGAGCAGTACTTC,CASSPRGSTSYEQYF
TRBV11-3,NA,TRBJ2-7,NA,TGTGCCAGCAGCTTAGGGATCATTAGCTCCTACGAGCAGTACTTC,CASSLGIISSYEQYF
TRBV19,NA,TRBJ2-7,NA,TGTGCCAGTACCCTGTCCGGGGGTAGCTCCTACGAGCAGTACTTC,CASTLSGGSSYEQYF
TRBV19,NA,TRBJ1-1,TRBD1,TGTGCCAGTAGTATAAGAAGAGGGACAGGGACGAACACTGAAGCTTTCTTT,CASSIRRGTGTNTEAFF
TRBV7-2,NA,TRBJ1-1,NA,TGTGCCAGCAGCTTGTGGCGGGGGATAAGCACTGAAGCTTTCTTT,CASSLWRGISTEAFF
TRBV5-6,NA,TRBJ2-3,NA,TGTGCCAGCAGGTCCATAGGGGGGGATACGCAGTATTTT,CASRSIGGDTQYF
TRBV15,once,TRBJ2-2,TRBD1,TGTGCCACCAGCAGATCCCGGGACAGGCCGAACACCGGGGAGCTGTTTTTT,CATSRSRDRPNTGELFF
TRBV6-6,few,TRBJ1-2,NA,TGTGCCAGCAGTCCATACAGGGTTGGGACTAACTATGGCTACACCTTC,CASSPYRVGTNYGYTF
TRBV11-2,few,TRBJ1-3,NA,TGTGCCTGCTACGGACTTGGAAACACCATATATTTT,CACYGLGNTIYF
TRBV2,NA,TRBJ2-7,TRBD2,TGTGCCAGCAGCGAACTACTAGCGCCGCGCTACGAGCAGTACTTC,CASSELLAPRYEQYF
TRBV30,once,TRBJ2-6,TRBD2,TGTGCCTGGAAAGTCCCGGGACTAGCGGGAGCCGGGGCCAACGTCCTGACTTTC,CAWKVPGLAGAGANVLTF
TRBV29-1,NA,TRBJ2-1,TRBD1,TGCAGCGTTTCCGGACAGGGGGGCTACAATGAGCAGTTCTTC,CSVSGQGGYNEQFF
TRBV5-5,once,TRBJ2-1,TRBD2,TGTGCCAGCAGTCAAGGACTAGGGAGGAATGAGCAGTTCTTC,CASSQGLGRNEQFF
TRBV5-6,few,TRBJ2-1,NA,TGTGCCAGCATCCTTATTGTGGGCAATGAGCAGTTCTTC,CASILIVGNEQFF
TRBV14,few,TRBJ1-4,NA,TGTGCCAGCAGCCACCCGGACAGCCCCGAAAAACTGTTTTTT,CASSHPDSPEKLFF
TRBV28,NA,TRBJ2-7,NA,TGTGCCAGCAGAAAACCCCAGCCCCCCTACGAGCAGTACTTC,CASRKPQPPYEQYF
TRBV27,NA,TRBJ1-1,NA,TGTGCCAGCAGGCCCCAGGGTCGGGACACTGAAGCTTTCTTT,CASRPQGRDTEAFF
TRBV7-9,NA,TRBJ2-3,TRBD2,TGTGCCAGCAGTAGTGTAGCGGGGCCCCACACAGATACGCAGTATTTT,CASSSVAGPHTDTQYF
TRBV5-1,NA,TRBJ2-1,NA,TGCGCCAGCAGCTTGCAAAGCCTTGGCGATGAGCAGTTCTTC,CASSLQSLGDEQFF
TRBV4-1,NA,TRBJ2-1,TRBD2,TGCGCCAGCAGCCGGACTAGCGGGTACAATGAGCAGTTCTTC,CASSRTSGYNEQFF